The 15 T cell receptor beta chains in this list originate from one sample, sequenced in a study of early T cells in non-severe SARS-CoV-2 infection. TCRdb recomputed calls from the 5' RACE reads with MiXCR, one row per CDR3 protein. The table lists about 84,000 distinct CDR3 sequences, roughly an eighth of them singletons. Material for sequencing was whole blood. Every receptor here comes from an adult who was a healthcare worker with PCR-confirmed SARS-CoV-2 infection or an uninfected control (not recorded which).

The V call is TRBV28, the J call TRBJ2-1; TRBD2 agrees at 8 bases. CDR3 size: 14 residues. Germline V gene lookup returns CDR1 MDHEN and CDR2 SYDVKM. The trim removed 4 bases at V and 1 base at J, leaving 0 bases unmatched. CDR3 sequence reads: CASSSSGSYNEQFF. The CDR3 DNA reads TGTGCCAGCAGTTCTAGCGGGTCCTACAATGAGCAGTTCTTC.

This clonotype was seen repeatedly, ten times or more. The chain joins TRBV3-1 to TRBJ2-1; TRBD2 might be the D (5 bases). The germline V gene has CDR1 LGHDT and CDR2 YNNKEL (reference sequence). The ends were cut back, 4 bases at V and 6 bases at J, with 19 bases in the middle. This CDR3 has 16 residues. CDR3 nucleotides: TGTGCCAGCAGCCGCCCCCTAGCTAGATCCCTCAATGAGCAGTTCTTC. This gives the protein CASSRPLARSLNEQFF.

Comments on this clonotype: A much larger clone lies a single base off, so this may be a read error. The genes are TRBV9 and TRBJ1-3; perhaps TRBD1 as D (5 bases). CDR1 and CDR2 (germline): SGDLS, YYNGEE. CDR3 length equals 15 residues. The V gene lost 0 bases and the J gene lost 0 bases, with 7 bases spanning the gap. CDR3 sequence (DNA): TGTGCCAGCAGCGTAGAGGGGAGCTCTGGAAACACCATATATTTT. Amino acid sequence: CASSVEGSSGNTIYF.

This clonotype is termed medium-sized (0.01 to 0.1%). V and J are TRBV10-3 and TRBJ2-7; 8 positions agree with TRBD1. This CDR3 comprises 19 residues. The V gene end was trimmed by 2 bases and the J gene end by 5 bases; junction bases not matched to a gene: 20. The V gene's germline CDR1 is ENHRY and CDR2 SYGVKD. The CDR3 loop is CAISEPWDRTAKLGDEQYF. The CDR3 DNA follows: TGTGCCATCAGTGAGCCCTGGGACAGGACTGCCAAGTTAGGGGACGAGCAGTACTTC.

This clonotype was counted at least ten times. This sequence joins TRBV14 and TRBJ1-6; unclear D gene. The CDR3 runs 12 residues. The ends were cut back, 1 base at V and 7 bases at J, with 2 bases in the middle. Germline V gives CDR1 SGHDN, CDR2 FVKESK. The CDR3 is CASSQVNSPLHF. CDR3 sequence (DNA): TGTGCCAGCAGCCAAGTGAATTCACCCCTCCACTTT.

This clonotype has just a few counts. CDR3 residues: CAIQGQGASGFYF. The DNA of the CDR3 is TGTGCCATCCAGGGACAGGGGGCCTCCGGGTTTTACTTC. V and J are TRBV28 and TRBJ2-7; 12 bases are a match to TRBD1. In germline, CDR1 is MDHEN, CDR2 SYDVKM. J lost 13 bases, V lost 10 bases, and 14 bases had no gene match. This CDR3 is built from 13 residues.

This clonotype came up a few times. The chain combines TRBV7-9 with TRBJ1-2; no definite D call. The V end lost 6 bases, the J end lost 4 bases, and 12 bases lay between the germline ends. Germline values: CDR1 SEHNR, CDR2 FQNEAQ (reference sequence). The CDR3 sequence is 13 residues long. The CDR3 nucleotides are TGTGCCAGCAGGGTGAGAGGATTCTATGGCTACACCTTC. Protein product: CASRVRGFYGYTF.

The chain employs TRBV13 and TRBJ2-1; 9 bases match TRBD2. From germline, CDR1 is PRHDT and CDR2 FYEKMQ (reference sequence). This CDR3 contains 15 residues. V was pared by 2 bases and J by 5 bases, with 4 bases of the junction left unmatched. This CDR3 reads CASSLRLAGNNEQFF. Here the CDR3 DNA reads TGTGCCAGCAGCTTACGTCTAGCGGGGAACAATGAGCAGTTCTTC.

This clonotype has at least ten counts. The J gene is TRBJ1-1, the V gene TRBV18; D gene uncertain. The germline CDR1 and CDR2 sequences are KGHSH and LQKENI. CDR3 length equals 11 residues. V was pared by 8 bases and J by 1 base, with 5 bases between. CDR3 sequence reads: CASSPNTEAFF. The CDR3 coding sequence is TGTGCCAGCAGTCCGAACACTGAAGCTTTCTTT.

V usage is TRBV3-1 and J usage is TRBJ2-3; tentatively, D is TRBD1 (8 bases). This CDR3 is built from 15 residues. The germline V gene encodes CDR1 LGHDT and CDR2 YNNKEL (reference sequence). Trimming took 5 bases from V and 1 from J, leaving 13 bases between them. The CDR3 DNA reads as TGTGCCAGCAGCGTTACAGGGGGGGGCACAGATACGCAGTATTTT. Protein: CASSVTGGGTDTQYF.

The V gene is TRBV29-1, the J gene TRBJ1-1; maybe TRBD1 (6 bases). The CDR3 loop spans 13 amino acids. In germline, CDR1 is SQVTM, CDR2 ANQGSEA. V lost 6 bases and J 5 bases, leaving 16 bases between the germline ends. The CDR3 reads CSVAGGLKTEAFF. The CDR3 DNA reads as TGCAGCGTCGCGGGGGGGCTAAAGACTGAAGCTTTCTTT. Looking up the rest from reference TRBV29-1 and TRBJ1-1 gives the full variable domain: SAVISQKPSRDICQRGTSLTIQCQVDSQVTMMFWYRQQPGQSLTLIATANQGSEATYESGFVIDKFPISRPNLTFSTLTVSNMSPEDSSIYLCSVAGGLKTEAFFGQGTRLTVV.

Only a few counts were recorded for this clonotype. The genes are TRBV10-3 and TRBJ2-5, with 8 nucleotides matching TRBD1. CDR3 size: 14 residues. The junction had 9 bases not matched to a gene; V was cut back by 7 bases and J by 5 bases. CDR1 ENHRY and CDR2 SYGVKD come from the germline V gene. In DNA form, the CDR3 reads TGTGCCATCAATCCCGGGACAGGTTACGAGACCCAGTACTTC. Its protein is CAINPGTGYETQYF.

A few counts support this clonotype. The chain recombines TRBV10-3 with TRBJ2-1; D might be TRBD1 or TRBD2, each matching 6 bases. From germline, CDR1 is ENHRY and CDR2 SYGVKD. Trimming shortened V by 0 bases and J by 2 bases, and 8 bases separated the two germline ends. The CDR3 consists of 15 residues. The CDR3 DNA sequence: TGTGCCATCAGTGAGTCTGGGGGGCCCTACAATGAGCAGTTCTTC. This gives the protein CAISESGGPYNEQFF.

In its sample, this clonotype was seen many times. The chain uses TRBV7-9 and TRBJ2-2; 11 positions agree with TRBD2. The CDR3 length is 16 residues. Germline lookup yields CDR1 SEHNR and CDR2 FQNEAQ (reference sequence). V lost 0 bases to trimming and J lost 6 bases; unmatched junction nucleotides: 3. CDR3 amino acids: CASSLALAGGSGELFF. The CDR3 DNA sequence: TGTGCCAGCAGCTTAGCTCTAGCGGGAGGTTCCGGGGAGCTGTTTTTT.

This clonotype was recorded at least ten times. The chain joins TRBV6-1 to TRBJ1-1; TRBD1 matches at 8 bases. This CDR3 is built from 13 residues. V lost 4 bases and J lost 4; bases outside the gene matches: 2. In germline, CDR1 is MNHNS, CDR2 SASEGT. The CDR3 protein is CASSATGGTEAFF. Here the CDR3 DNA reads TGTGCCAGCAGTGCAACAGGGGGCACTGAAGCTTTCTTT.